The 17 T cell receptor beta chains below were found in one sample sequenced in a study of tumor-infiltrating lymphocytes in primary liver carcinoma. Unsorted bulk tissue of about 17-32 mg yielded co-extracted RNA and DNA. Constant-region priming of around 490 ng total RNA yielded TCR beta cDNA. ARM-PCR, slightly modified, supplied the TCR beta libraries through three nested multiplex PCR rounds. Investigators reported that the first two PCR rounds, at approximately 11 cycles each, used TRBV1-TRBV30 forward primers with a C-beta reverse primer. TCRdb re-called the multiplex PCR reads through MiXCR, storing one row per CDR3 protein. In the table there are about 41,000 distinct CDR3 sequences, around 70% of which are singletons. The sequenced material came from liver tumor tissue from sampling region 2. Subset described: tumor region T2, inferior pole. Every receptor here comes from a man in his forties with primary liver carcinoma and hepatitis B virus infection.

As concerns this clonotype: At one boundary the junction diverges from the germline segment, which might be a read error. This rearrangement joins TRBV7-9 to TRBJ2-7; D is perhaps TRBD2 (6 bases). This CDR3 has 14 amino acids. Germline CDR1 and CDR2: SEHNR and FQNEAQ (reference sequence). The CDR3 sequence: CASTSSAVSYERYF. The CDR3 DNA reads TGTGCCAGCACCTCTAGCGCCGTCTCCTACGAGCGGTACTTC.

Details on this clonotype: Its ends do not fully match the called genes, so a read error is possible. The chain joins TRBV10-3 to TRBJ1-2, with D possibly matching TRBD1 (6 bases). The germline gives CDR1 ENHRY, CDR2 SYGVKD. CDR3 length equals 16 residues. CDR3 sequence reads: CAISESTGLSSCGYIF. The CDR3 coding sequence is TGTGCCATCAGTGAGTCAACAGGGCTCTCATCCTGTGGTTACATCTTC.

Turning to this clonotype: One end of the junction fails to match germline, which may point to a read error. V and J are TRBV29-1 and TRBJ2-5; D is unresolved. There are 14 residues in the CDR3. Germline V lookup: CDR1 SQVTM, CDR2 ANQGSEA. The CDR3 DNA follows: TGCAGCGCTGAAGATGTCGGTCAAGGAGAGGCCCAGTACTTC. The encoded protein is CSAEDVGQGEAQYF.

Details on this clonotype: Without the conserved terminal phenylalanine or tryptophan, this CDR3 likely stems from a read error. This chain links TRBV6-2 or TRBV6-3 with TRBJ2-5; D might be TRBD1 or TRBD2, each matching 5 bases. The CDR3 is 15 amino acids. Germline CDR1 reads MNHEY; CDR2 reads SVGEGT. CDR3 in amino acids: CVSSWASREMEAQYS. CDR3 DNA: TGTGTCAGCAGTTGGGCGTCCAGGGAGATGGAGGCCCAGTACTCC.

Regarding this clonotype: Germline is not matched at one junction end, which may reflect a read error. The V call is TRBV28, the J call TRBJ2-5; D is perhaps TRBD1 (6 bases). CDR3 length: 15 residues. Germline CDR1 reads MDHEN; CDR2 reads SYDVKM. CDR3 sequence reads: CAGSVPSPGEETQYF. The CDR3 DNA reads TGTGCCGGCAGTGTCCCCAGTCCAGGGGAAGAGACCCAGTACTTC.

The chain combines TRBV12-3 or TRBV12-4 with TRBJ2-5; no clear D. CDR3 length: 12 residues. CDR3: CDNSFYSETQYF. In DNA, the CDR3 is TGTGACAACAGTTTTTATTCAGAGACCCAGTACTTC.

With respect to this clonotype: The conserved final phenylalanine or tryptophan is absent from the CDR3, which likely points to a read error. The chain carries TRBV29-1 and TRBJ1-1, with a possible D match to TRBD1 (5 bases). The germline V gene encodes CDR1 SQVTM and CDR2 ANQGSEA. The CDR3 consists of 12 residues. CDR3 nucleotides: TGCAGTGTTCGATGGGGCACGACTGAAGCTTTCTAT. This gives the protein CSVRWGTTEAFY.

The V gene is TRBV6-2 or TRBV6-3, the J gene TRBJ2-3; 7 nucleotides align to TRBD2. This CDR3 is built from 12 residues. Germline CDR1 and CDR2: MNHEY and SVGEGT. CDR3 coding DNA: TGTGGCAGTTCGGCACTAGCGAATACGCAGTATTTT. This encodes CGSSALANTQYF.

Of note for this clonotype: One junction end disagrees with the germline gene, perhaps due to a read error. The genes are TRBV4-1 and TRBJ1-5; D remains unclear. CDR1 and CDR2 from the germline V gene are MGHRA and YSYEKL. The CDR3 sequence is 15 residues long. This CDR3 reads CASSQDAGAEQPQHF. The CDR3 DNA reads TGCGCCAGCAGTCAAGATGCCGGAGCGGAACAGCCCCAGCATTTT.

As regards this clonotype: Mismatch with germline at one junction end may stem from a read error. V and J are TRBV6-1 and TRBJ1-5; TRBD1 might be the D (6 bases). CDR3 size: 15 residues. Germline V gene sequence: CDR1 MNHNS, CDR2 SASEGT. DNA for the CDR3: TGTGCCAGCAATCTTGTCAGGGGAGGCAATCAGCCCCAGAGTTTT. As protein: CASNLVRGGNQPQSF.

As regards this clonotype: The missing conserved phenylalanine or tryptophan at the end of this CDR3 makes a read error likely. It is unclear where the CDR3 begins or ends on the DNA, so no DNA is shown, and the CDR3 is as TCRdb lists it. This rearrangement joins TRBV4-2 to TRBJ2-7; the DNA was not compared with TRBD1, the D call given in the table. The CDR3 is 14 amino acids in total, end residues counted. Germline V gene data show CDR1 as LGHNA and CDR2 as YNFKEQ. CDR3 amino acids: CASSQDRGGLEHYS.

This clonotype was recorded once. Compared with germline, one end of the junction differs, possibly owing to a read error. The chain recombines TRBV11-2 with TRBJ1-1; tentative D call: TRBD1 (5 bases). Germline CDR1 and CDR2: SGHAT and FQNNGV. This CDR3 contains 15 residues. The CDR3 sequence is CASSLDRGPPGEALF. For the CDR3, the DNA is TGTGCCAGCAGCTTAGATCGGGGCCCGCCTGGCGAAGCTCTCTTT.

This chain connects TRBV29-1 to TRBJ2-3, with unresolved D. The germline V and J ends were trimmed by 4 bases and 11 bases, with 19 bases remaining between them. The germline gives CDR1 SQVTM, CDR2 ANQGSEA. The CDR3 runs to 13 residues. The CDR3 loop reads CSVGQIRADVQYF. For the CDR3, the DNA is TGCAGCGTTGGCCAGATTCGGGCGGATGTGCAGTATTTT.

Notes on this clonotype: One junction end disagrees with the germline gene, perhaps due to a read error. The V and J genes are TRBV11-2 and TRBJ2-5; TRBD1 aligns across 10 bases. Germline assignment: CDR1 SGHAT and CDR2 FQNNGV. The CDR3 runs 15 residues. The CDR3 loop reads CASSLPTGGVEIQYF. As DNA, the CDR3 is TGTGCCAGCAGCTTACCGACAGGGGGCGTCGAGATCCAGTACTTT.

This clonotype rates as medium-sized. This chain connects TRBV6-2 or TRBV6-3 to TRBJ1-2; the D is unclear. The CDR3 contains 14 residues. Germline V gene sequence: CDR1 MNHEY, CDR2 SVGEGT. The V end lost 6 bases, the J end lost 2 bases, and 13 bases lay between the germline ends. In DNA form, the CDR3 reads TGTGCCAGCAGCTCCGGACCAATGAACTATGGCTACACCTTC. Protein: CASSSGPMNYGYTF.

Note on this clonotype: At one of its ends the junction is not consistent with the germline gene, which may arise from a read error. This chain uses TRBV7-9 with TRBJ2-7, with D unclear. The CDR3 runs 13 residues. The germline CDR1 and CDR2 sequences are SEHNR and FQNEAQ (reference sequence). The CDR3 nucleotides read TGTGCCAACAGCTCTGAGAACTCCTACGTGCAGTACTTC. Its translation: CANSSENSYVQYF.

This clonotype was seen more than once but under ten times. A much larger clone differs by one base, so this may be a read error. The CDR3 sequence is CASSFPSSGSLSNTGELFF. As DNA, the CDR3 is TGTGCCAGCAGTTTCCCGTCTAGCGGGAGTCTGTCGAACACCGGGGAGCTGTTTTTT. The chain has TRBV28 and TRBJ2-2; 10 bases are a match to TRBD2. Germline V gives CDR1 MDHEN, CDR2 SYDVKM. The V and J ends lost 3 bases and 0 bases, in that order; junction bases with no gene match: 10. The CDR3 extends over 19 amino acids.